Listed below are T cell receptor beta chains from one sample, sequenced in a study of cytomegalovirus exposure and HLA in healthy donors. Sequenced by immunoSEQ multiplex PCR; TCRdb stores in-frame clones only, minus some. The table includes around 200,000 clones, roughly four fifths detected once. The source material was PBMCs. These TCRs come from a girl aged 5-17 years in good health and CMV-seronegative. CDR3s include the opening cysteine and the closing phenylalanine or tryptophan. The order of the fields is V gene, J gene, D gene, CDR3 length, clone size, CDR3 DNA, CDR3 protein. D genes are given only for firm matches. Where a row states a size, it is once, few, many or the class of an expanded clone; other rows omit it.

TRBV29-1	TRBJ2-1	TRBD1	11	.	TGCAGCGGGGACAGAACGGGTGAGCAGTTCTTC	CSGDRTGEQFF
TRBV6-1	TRBJ2-3	TRBD1	18	.	TGTGCCAGCAGTGAAGCACCGACAGGGGCCCATAGCACAGATACGCAGTATTTT	CASSEAPTGAHSTDTQYF
TRBV11-3	TRBJ2-1	.	15	.	TGTGCCAGCAGCTTAGGGGGGGGCCGGCCGAATGAGCAGTTCTTC	CASSLGGGRPNEQFF
TRBV18	TRBJ1-4	TRBD1	17	.	TGTGCCAGCTCACCAGGGACAGGAAGCTACGCCAATGAAAAACTGTTTTTT	CASSPGTGSYANEKLFF
TRBV15	TRBJ2-7	TRBD2	16	.	TGTGCCACCAGCAGAGATTGGCGGGAGTCTACCTACGAGCAGTACTTC	CATSRDWRESTYEQYF
TRBV10-3	TRBJ2-7	.	13	.	TGTGCCATCAGTGACCCCGTTCTAGACGAGCAGTACTTC	CAISDPVLDEQYF
TRBV5-1	TRBJ2-3	TRBD2	15	.	TGCGCCAGCAGCGATGGCGGGGGGGCCACCGATACGCAGTATTTT	CASSDGGGATDTQYF
TRBV28	TRBJ1-2	.	13	once	TGTGCCAGCAGCCGTGGGAGCCCCTATGGCTACACCTTC	CASSRGSPYGYTF
TRBV4-1	TRBJ2-2	.	14	few	TGCGCCAGCAGCCGGGACTCAAACACCGGGGAGCTGTTTTTT	CASSRDSNTGELFF
TRBV28	TRBJ2-7	TRBD1	14	.	TGTGCCAGCACCCGACAGGGCGTATCCTACGAGCAGTACTTC	CASTRQGVSYEQYF
TRBV7-7	TRBJ2-5	.	16	few	TGTGCCAGCAGCTTAGGAAGGACAGTACAAGGAGAGACCCAGTACTTC	CASSLGRTVQGETQYF
TRBV9	TRBJ2-3	TRBD1	14	once	TGTGCCAGCAGCGTCGACAGGGGTACAGATACGCAGTATTTT	CASSVDRGTDTQYF
TRBV6-1	TRBJ1-1	.	15	.	TGTGCCAGCAGCGACACAGACAGCGCGAACACTGAAGCTTTCTTT	CASSDTDSANTEAFF
TRBV7-9	TRBJ1-5	.	15	few	TGTGCCAGCAGCTTAGGGGGCAATAGCAATCAGCCCCAGCATTTT	CASSLGGNSNQPQHF
TRBV6-5	TRBJ2-7	TRBD1	15	.	TGTGCCAGCAGTCCCGGGACAGAGAAAGGGTACGAGCAGTACTTC	CASSPGTEKGYEQYF
TRBV6-1	TRBJ1-5	.	12	.	TGTGCCAGCAGTGATTTGTTTCGGCCCCAGCATTTT	CASSDLFRPQHF
TRBV15	TRBJ1-1	.	16	.	TGTGCCACCAGCAGAGCGCGAACAGGCATGAACACTGAAGCTTTCTTT	CATSRARTGMNTEAFF
TRBV18	TRBJ1-1	TRBD1	15	few	TGTGCCAGCTCACCCTCGACAGGGATGAACACTGAAGCTTTCTTT	CASSPSTGMNTEAFF
TRBV18	TRBJ1-4	.	15	.	TGTGCCAGCTCACCAACCGGGGCGGGAAATGAAAAACTGTTTTTT	CASSPTGAGNEKLFF
TRBV19	TRBJ1-6	.	17	.	TGTGCCAGTAGTATAGATCTAGCGCCCCGCCACGGATCACCCCTCCACTTT	CASSIDLAPRHGSPLHF
TRBV7-9	TRBJ1-1	.	16	.	TGTGCCAGCAGCCCCCCAAGGGTGGGGCTTGCCACTGAAGCTTTCTTT	CASSPPRVGLATEAFF
TRBV7-9	TRBJ2-7	.	16	once	TGTGCCAGCAGCTTAGCGGTAGGCAGGGCCTCCTACGAGCAGTACTTC	CASSLAVGRASYEQYF
TRBV6-5	TRBJ1-1	.	11	once	TGTGCCGGGGGGGGGTACACTGAAGCTTTCTTT	CAGGGYTEAFF
TRBV11-2	TRBJ1-4	.	14	.	TGTGCCAGCAGCTTAGTGGGGGCCGGTGAAAAACTGTTTTTT	CASSLVGAGEKLFF
TRBV5-1	TRBJ1-5	.	16	.	TGCGCCAGCAGCTTGTCAGGGATAGATAGCAATCAGCCCCAGCATTTT	CASSLSGIDSNQPQHF
TRBV7-2	TRBJ2-5	TRBD2	15	.	TGTGCCAGCAGCTTAGCGGGAGGGCCCAAAGAGACCCAGTACTTC	CASSLAGGPKETQYF
TRBV2	TRBJ1-5	TRBD1	15	.	TGTGCCAGCAGCGAGGACAGGGGGGTCAATCAGCCCCAGCATTTT	CASSEDRGVNQPQHF
TRBV5-5	TRBJ1-1	.	13	.	TGTGCCAGCAGCGCAGGGCCCATAAGTGAAGCTTTCTTT	CASSAGPISEAFF
TRBV10-3	TRBJ1-2	.	15	.	TGTGCCATCAGGATAGGGCTGCCGGGGAACTATGGCTACACCTTC	CAIRIGLPGNYGYTF
TRBV7-9	TRBJ1-6	.	14	.	TGTGCCAGCAGTCTTCGGGAGGGTAATTCACCCCTCCACTTT	CASSLREGNSPLHF
TRBV30	TRBJ1-2	.	14	.	TGTGCCTTAACCCTAGTAGGGGGAGTTTATGGCTACACCTTC	CALTLVGGVYGYTF
TRBV5-6	TRBJ2-1	TRBD1	15	few	TGTGCCAGCAGCTTAACGGGACAGGGGCACAATGAGCAGTTCTTC	CASSLTGQGHNEQFF
TRBV18	TRBJ1-6	TRBD1	15	.	TGTGCCAGCTCACCCGGGACAGTAGATAATTCACCCCTCCACTTT	CASSPGTVDNSPLHF
TRBV30	TRBJ1-6	TRBD1	14	.	TGTGCCTGGAGTGTACAGGGGGCGAATTCACCCCTCCACTTT	CAWSVQGANSPLHF
TRBV7-2	TRBJ2-7	.	14	.	TGTGCCAGCAGTAAAGTAGGGGCCTCCTACGAGCAGTACTTC	CASSKVGASYEQYF
TRBV6-5	TRBJ2-1	.	11	.	TGTGCCAGCAGCGGCGGATATGAGCAGTTCTTC	CASSGGYEQFF
TRBV28	TRBJ1-5	TRBD1	14	.	TGTGCCAGCAGGGAGGGACAGAGAAATCAGCCCCAGCATTTT	CASREGQRNQPQHF
TRBV28	TRBJ1-1	.	11	.	TGTGCCAGCAGTTTCAGCACTGAAGCTTTCTTT	CASSFSTEAFF
TRBV2	TRBJ2-5	TRBD2	17	.	TGTGCCAGCAGTGAATCTAGCGGGGGTTGGCTCCAAGAGACCCAGTACTTC	CASSESSGGWLQETQYF
TRBV10-3	TRBJ1-2	.	14	.	TGTGCCATCAGAGTACAGGGAACCCTCTATGGCTACACCTTC	CAIRVQGTLYGYTF
TRBV4-3	TRBJ2-2	.	14	.	TGCGCCAGCAGCCCGGGGAGGAGGGAGGAGGAGCTGTTTTTT	CASSPGRREEELFF
TRBV10-3	TRBJ1-4	.	16	few	TGTGCCATCAGTGAGGGGAGATCTGCAACTAATGAAAAACTGTTTTTT	CAISEGRSATNEKLFF
TRBV28	TRBJ1-6	.	14	.	TGTGCCAGCAGCCGTGGACAGACTAATTCACCCCTCCACTTT	CASSRGQTNSPLHF
TRBV5-1	TRBJ2-5	TRBD1	17	.	TGCGCCAGCAGCGCCACCCGTGGAAACAGGGGGTCGGAGACCCAGTACTTC	CASSATRGNRGSETQYF
TRBV7-3	TRBJ2-3	.	13	.	TGTGCCAGCAGCTTAATGGCCGCAGATACGCAGTATTTT	CASSLMAADTQYF
TRBV11-2	TRBJ2-1	TRBD2	13	.	TGTGCCAGCAGCTTGGGACTAAACAATGAGCAGTTCTTC	CASSLGLNNEQFF
TRBV7-9	TRBJ1-2	TRBD1	18	.	TGTGCCAGCAGCCCAGGGGAGACAGGGTCCTATTCCTCCTATGGCTACACCTTC	CASSPGETGSYSSYGYTF
TRBV7-2	TRBJ2-7	TRBD2	13	.	TGTGCCAGCAGCTCGGGACTAGCGGGGGCCCCTCGATTC	CASSSGLAGAPRF
TRBV2	TRBJ1-3	TRBD1	17	.	TGTGCCAGCGTTGAGCCCTCCGGGACAGGGTTTGGAAACACCATATATTTT	CASVEPSGTGFGNTIYF
TRBV18	TRBJ2-3	.	14	.	TGTGCCAGCTCACTAGCGATTAGCCCAGATACGCAGTATTTT	CASSLAISPDTQYF
TRBV11-2	TRBJ2-1	TRBD2	15	.	TGTGCCAGCAGCCGCGGGACTAGCGGTTACAATGAGCAGTTCTTC	CASSRGTSGYNEQFF
TRBV28	TRBJ2-2	TRBD2	14	.	TGTGCCAGCAGTCTGGGACTAGCTAGTGGGGAGCTGTTTTTT	CASSLGLASGELFF
TRBV7-8	TRBJ2-7	TRBD2	16	.	TGTGCCAGCAGCTTAGTATCGGGACTAGCCTCCTACGAGCAGTACTTC	CASSLVSGLASYEQYF
TRBV6-5	TRBJ1-1	TRBD1	12	.	TGTGCCAGCCGGACAGGGCCTCTTGAAGCTTTCTTT	CASRTGPLEAFF
TRBV6-6	TRBJ1-5	.	15	.	TGTGCCAGCAGTTACTCAACAGGGCCGAATCAGCCCCAGCATTTT	CASSYSTGPNQPQHF
TRBV5-6	TRBJ1-1	TRBD1	18	.	TGTGCCAGCAGCCCGCAGTCCGGGGTAGGGGGCTTGAACACTGAAGCTTTCTTT	CASSPQSGVGGLNTEAFF
TRBV2	TRBJ1-1	.	13	.	TGTGCCAGCAGTCTAGGTAGGAACACTGAAGCTTTCTTT	CASSLGRNTEAFF
TRBV7-2	TRBJ1-1	.	13	.	TGTGCCAGCAGCCCAGACTTGAACACTGAAGCTTTCTTT	CASSPDLNTEAFF
TRBV28	TRBJ1-2	.	13	.	TGTGCCAGCACCCGATCTAGGGGTGGTGGCTACACCTTC	CASTRSRGGGYTF
TRBV29-1	TRBJ2-1	TRBD2	19	.	TGCAGCGTTCGAGCGGGGGGCCGTAACACACCCAGCTCCTACAATGAGCAGTTCTTC	CSVRAGGRNTPSSYNEQFF